This T cell receptor (beta chain) stems from a study of read filtering for tumor transcriptome and immune sequencing. The CDR3 runs 15 residues. The germline V gene encodes CDR1 SSHAT and CDR2 FNYEAQ (reference sequence). Every patient had bone marrow sampled while the disease was active. This clonotype showed up many times. One end of the junction fails to match germline, which may point to a read error. From about 400 ng of RNA, a library with molecular barcoded alpha/delta and beta/gamma adaptors was made. TCRdb itself ran the reads through MiXCR, one entry per CDR3 protein. Of about 39,000 distinct CDR3 sequences detected, approximately 14% appear once; the ten largest clones hold 5.5% to 7%.

The sequencing input was a population of CD138-negative cells sorted from bone marrow. This chain links TRBV7-7 with TRBJ2-1; 8 bases are a match to TRBD2. This receptor was identified in a donor over 35 with multiple myeloma. CDR3 coding DNA: TGTGCTAGCAGCCCTAAGGCGGGGGGCTCCAATGAGCAGTTCTTC. It codes for CASSPKAGGSNEQFF.